The 14 T cell receptor beta chains below were found in one sample sequenced in a study of blood T cell repertoires in COVID-19. Measured with immunoSEQ multiplex PCR; TCRdb has only the in-frame clones, and not every one. The table has roughly 130,000 clones, approximately 88% seen once. The sequencing sample was made of peripheral blood. These receptors were collected from a man in his fifties or sixties with active or convalescent COVID-19.

This chain links TRBV7-9 with TRBJ2-2; TRBD2 aligns across 9 bases. Looked up from germline, CDR1 is SEHNR and CDR2 is FQNEAQ (reference sequence). The CDR3 sequence is 16 residues long. The trim removed 5 bases at V and 3 bases at J, leaving 7 bases unmatched. This CDR3 reads CASSRSGSGDTGELFF. Written as DNA, the CDR3 is TGTGCCAGCAGCCGTAGCGGGAGTGGTGACACCGGGGAGCTGTTTTTT.

This clone was counted once. This chain uses TRBV28 with TRBJ2-2; maybe TRBD2 (6 bases). Looked up from germline, CDR1 is MDHEN and CDR2 is SYDVKM. V lost 4 bases and J 4 bases, leaving 16 bases between the germline ends. The length of the CDR3 is 16 residues. The CDR3 here is CASSSPRERGTGELFF. CDR3 coding DNA: TGTGCCAGCAGTTCACCCCGGGAGAGGGGCACCGGGGAGCTGTTTTTT.

This clone was counted a single time. The gene calls are TRBV5-5 and TRBJ1-2; 7 positions agree with TRBD1. From germline, CDR1 is SGHKS and CDR2 YYEKEE (reference sequence). The CDR3 extends over 13 amino acids. Trimming at V came to 0 bases and at J to 8 bases, leaving 4 bases not matched to a gene. CDR3 protein: CASSLEGAGGYTF. CDR3 coding DNA: TGTGCCAGCAGCTTGGAGGGGGCAGGAGGCTACACCTTC. The whole variable domain, remainder taken from reference TRBV5-5 and TRBJ1-2, is DAGVTQSPTHLIKTRGQQVTLRCSPISGHKSVSWYQQVLGQGPQFIFQYYEKEERGRGNFPDRFSARQFPNYSSELNVNALLLGDSALYLCASSLEGAGGYTFGSGTRLTVV.

This rearrangement joins TRBV9 to TRBJ2-1; TRBD2 matches at 8 bases. Germline V lookup: CDR1 SGDLS, CDR2 YYNGEE. V was pared by 3 bases and J by 7 bases, with 9 bases of the junction left unmatched. The CDR3 has 15 residues. The CDR3 coding sequence is TGTGCCAGCAGCGAGACTCCCGGGACTAGAAATGAGCAGTTCTTC. Its protein product is CASSETPGTRNEQFF.

This rearrangement joins TRBV11-2 to TRBJ1-5, with 7 bases identical to TRBD1. The CDR3 is 15 amino acids. V trimming: 6 bases; J trimming: 3 bases; junction bases outside the gene matches: 8. The germline gives CDR1 SGHAT, CDR2 FQNNGV. CDR3 DNA: TGTGCCAGCAGTGTTACAGGGGCCTACAATCAGCCCCAGCATTTT. Protein sequence: CASSVTGAYNQPQHF. The variable domain in full, completed from reference TRBV11-2 and TRBJ1-5, reads EAGVAQSPRYKIIEKRQSVAFWCNPISGHATLYWYQQILGQGPKLLIQFQNNGVVDDSQLPKDRFSAERLKGVDSTLKIQPAKLEDSAVYLCASSVTGAYNQPQHFGDGTRLSIL.

This clone was seen only a few times. The chain links TRBV14 to TRBJ2-2; 8 nucleotides line up with TRBD1. The V and J ends lost 4 bases and 4 bases, in that order; junction bases with no gene match: 8. Germline V gene sequence: CDR1 SGHDN, CDR2 FVKESK. This CDR3 spans 16 amino acids. The CDR3 here is CASSRQGMIRTGELFF. The CDR3 DNA follows: TGTGCCAGCAGCCGACAGGGGATGATCCGCACCGGGGAGCTGTTTTTT.

The J gene is TRBJ2-1, the V gene TRBV14; 7 bases line up with TRBD1. The length of the CDR3 is 14 residues. CDR1 is SGHDN, CDR2 FVKESK, per germline. V shed 3 bases, J shed 10 bases, and the junction held 9 bases outside the gene matches. The CDR3 region has the DNA TGTGCCAGCAGCCAGGGGGACAGACCCAACGAGCAGTTCTTC. Residues: CASSQGDRPNEQFF.

This chain connects TRBV16 to TRBJ2-7; the D gene is possibly TRBD2 (5 bases). This CDR3 region has 13 residues. V was pared by 5 bases and J by 4 bases, with 12 bases between. Germline V gene data show CDR1 as KGHSY and CDR2 as FQNENV. The CDR3 is CASSTRGSYEQYF. The CDR3 DNA is TGTGCCAGCAGCACCCGGGGTAGTTACGAGCAGTACTTC.

This clone was seen a single time. V gene TRBV5-8 combines with J gene TRBJ2-3; a weak D match, TRBD2 (6 bases). Trimming left V 4 bases short and J 1 base short, with 13 bases between. The CDR3 contains 15 residues. Germline values: CDR1 SGHTS, CDR2 YDEGEE. The CDR3 bases are TGTGCCAGCAGCCAGCGTAGCGGCCGCACAGATACGCAGTATTTT. Translation gives CASSQRSGRTDTQYF.

V gene TRBV30 combines with J gene TRBJ1-2; D unclear. Per germline, CDR1 GTSNPN and CDR2 SVGIG (reference sequence). V was shortened by 0 bases and J by 8 bases, with 13 bases between the two germline ends. This CDR3 is 13 amino acids long. In DNA form, the CDR3 reads TGTGCCTGGAGTGTACGAGGGTCTTTCGGCTACACCTTC. Its translation is CAWSVRGSFGYTF.

The chain couples TRBV18 to TRBJ2-7; D is undetermined. In germline, CDR1 is KGHSH, CDR2 LQKENI. V shed 4 bases and J shed 3 bases, with 13 bases lying between them. CDR3 length: 14 amino acids. The CDR3: CASSRQQSNYEQYF. The CDR3 bases are TGTGCCAGCTCACGTCAACAGTCAAACTACGAGCAGTACTTC.

The chain employs TRBV27 and TRBJ1-6; no clear D gene. This CDR3 comprises 14 residues. Trimming cost V 3 bases and J 6 bases, with 9 bases left between them. Looked up from germline, CDR1 is MNHEY and CDR2 is SMNVEV (reference sequence). CDR3 in DNA: TGTGCCAGCAGTTTTGCGGGCCTTAATTCACCCCTCCACTTT. Residues: CASSFAGLNSPLHF.

The V and J genes are TRBV19 and TRBJ1-5; possible D gene TRBD1, 6 bases. Germline-derived CDR1 and CDR2 are LNHDA and SQIVND (reference sequence). The CDR3 contains 15 residues. V lost 7 bases and J 3 bases, leaving 16 bases between the germline ends. The CDR3 DNA follows: TGTGCCAGTATTGCAGGGGTGACCAACAATCAGCCCCAGCATTTT. Translating it yields CASIAGVTNNQPQHF.

As DNA, the CDR3 is TGCAGCGTTGTCACCCGACAGGGTAGCTCCTACAATGAGCAGTTCTTC. This encodes CSVVTRQGSSYNEQFF. The chain employs TRBV29-1 and TRBJ2-1; TRBD1 matches at 7 bases. V was clipped by 4 bases and J by 0 bases; unmatched bases: 9. Germline CDR1 is SQVTM and CDR2 is ANQGSEA. This CDR3 is 16 amino acids long.